The 18 T cell receptor beta chains given below trace back to one sample, sequenced in a study of cytomegalovirus exposure and HLA in healthy donors. The PCR made use of 60 Vbeta and 13 Jbeta primers. Clones were sequenced by immunoSEQ multiplex PCR, and TCRdb holds only the in-frame ones, with some missing. Of under 150,000 clones listed, 55% to 65% are singletons. Sequencing was done on a sample of PBMCs. Every receptor here comes from a woman aged 40 to 50 in good health and CMV-seropositive.

This chain joins TRBV9 and TRBJ2-3; a possible D gene is TRBD2 (6 bases). CDR1 and CDR2 from the germline V gene are SGDLS and YYNGEE. The CDR3 covers 14 residues. Between the trimmed V and J ends, which lost 1 base and 6 bases, there was a span of 12 bases. CDR3 bases: TGTGCCAGCAGCGTAATAGCGGAGGGGGATACGCAGTATTTT. It specifies CASSVIAEGDTQYF.

This clone has just a few counts. This chain uses TRBV4-2 with TRBJ2-7, with TRBD1 matching 9 bases. Losses at the gene ends were 1 base for V and 6 bases for J; bases not matched to a gene: 7. The germline gives CDR1 LGHNA, CDR2 YNFKEQ. The CDR3 is 15 residues long. The CDR3 DNA sequence: TGTGCCAGCAGCCAAGGGGGACAGGGTGGTGTCGAGCAGTACTTC. Translation gives CASSQGGQGGVEQYF.

This clone was seen a single time. The junction does not match germline at one end; this may be a read error. The CDR3 DNA reads as TGTGCCAGCAGCAAGACAGGGGGCTACTACTATGGCTACCCCTTC. This translates into CASSKTGGYYYGYPF. The V and J genes are TRBV7-8 and TRBJ1-2; TRBD1 matches at 10 bases. CDR1 and CDR2 from the germline V gene are SGHVS and FQNEAQ. This CDR3 spans 15 amino acids.

This clone was seen more than once but under ten times. The V call is TRBV7-3, the J call TRBJ2-1, with 12 bases fitting TRBD2. The CDR3 runs to 16 residues. Germline V lookup: CDR1 SGHTA, CDR2 FQGTGA. V lost 4 bases, J lost 7 bases, and 8 bases stayed unmatched. CDR3 in amino acids: CASSSTRLAGANEQFF. The DNA for the CDR3 is TGTGCCAGCAGCTCCACGAGACTAGCGGGAGCTAATGAGCAGTTCTTC.

This chain joins TRBV5-1 and TRBJ2-7, with D possibly TRBD1 on 6 matching bases. Trimming left V 0 bases short and J 1 base short, with 8 bases between. Germline V CDR1 and CDR2: SGHRS, YFSETQ. This CDR3 has 14 residues. CDR3 nucleotides: TGCGCCAGCAGCTTGGTAGGGGGATCCTACGAGCAGTACTTC. Translated, it gives CASSLVGGSYEQYF. Full variable domain (outside the CDR3, taken from reference TRBV5-1 and TRBJ2-7): KAGVTQTPRYLIKTRGQQVTLSCSPISGHRSVSWYQQTPGQGLQFLFEYFSETQRNKGNFPGRFSGRQFSNSRSEMNVSTLELGDSALYLCASSLVGGSYEQYFGPGTRLTVT.

This chain uses TRBV27 with TRBJ2-6; TRBD1 aligns across 9 bases. Germline CDR1 and CDR2: MNHEY and SMNVEV (reference sequence). CDR3 length equals 18 residues. V gave up 5 bases and J gave up 4 bases; unmatched junction bases: 12. CDR3 nucleotide sequence: TGTGCCAGCAGTCTCGTCCCGGGACAGGGAGCCGGGGCCAACGTCCTGACTTTC. Its translation: CASSLVPGQGAGANVLTF.

This clone has more than one count but fewer than ten. The CDR3 loop is CASSSGQGANQPQHF. In DNA form, the CDR3 reads TGTGCCAGCAGTTCCGGACAGGGGGCTAATCAGCCCCAGCATTTT. The rearrangement uses TRBV28 and TRBJ1-5; 11 bases line up with TRBD1. The germline CDR1 and CDR2 sequences are MDHEN and SYDVKM. This CDR3 is 15 amino acids long. The ends lost 4 bases at V and 4 bases at J; junction bases unmatched: 3.

This clone was found once. V and J are TRBV6-6 and TRBJ2-4; D is perhaps TRBD2 (6 bases). V gave up 0 bases and J gave up 7 bases, with 10 bases separating them. Germline V lookup: CDR1 MNHNY, CDR2 SVGAGI (reference sequence). The CDR3 has 14 residues. The CDR3 DNA sequence: TGTGCCAGCAGTTACTCCTATGCGGGGAACATTCAGTACTTC. It codes for CASSYSYAGNIQYF.

The chain employs TRBV7-8 and TRBJ2-1; 12 bases match TRBD2. V lost 9 bases, J lost 9 bases, and 6 bases stayed unmatched. The V gene's germline CDR1 is SGHVS and CDR2 FQNEAQ. The CDR3 spans 13 residues. The CDR3 DNA follows: TGTGCCAGTTCGGGACTAGCGGGCGGTGAGCAGTTCTTC. Translated, it gives CASSGLAGGEQFF.

The V gene is TRBV4-3, the J gene TRBJ2-1, with 10 bases matching TRBD2. V trimming: 4 bases; J trimming: 5 bases; junction bases outside the gene matches: 20. The CDR3 sequence is 20 residues long. Germline values: CDR1 LGHNA, CDR2 YSLEER. For the CDR3, the DNA is TGCGCCAGCAGCCCCACCCAGGTGGCTAGCGGGAGCCCGATGGACAATGAGCAGTTCTTC. This sequence encodes CASSPTQVASGSPMDNEQFF.

The rearrangement joins TRBV6-1 to TRBJ2-2, with TRBD1 matching 7 bases. The CDR3 covers 14 residues. The junction had 5 bases not matched to a gene; V was cut back by 7 bases and J by 3 bases. Germline lookup yields CDR1 MNHNS and CDR2 SASEGT. The CDR3 nucleotides are TGTGCCAGCACCCGACAGGGCTACACCGGGGAGCTGTTTTTT. It encodes CASTRQGYTGELFF.

The chain couples TRBV11-3 to TRBJ2-5, with D unresolved. V lost 5 bases and J lost 3, with 13 bases in between. Looked up from germline, CDR1 is SGHNT and CDR2 is YENEEA. CDR3 length: 14 amino acids. Here the CDR3 reads CASSRSAEEETQYF. The CDR3 nucleotides are TGTGCCAGCAGCCGAAGCGCGGAAGAAGAGACCCAGTACTTC.

V is TRBV7-9 and J is TRBJ2-1; 8 bases line up with TRBD2. Germline assignment: CDR1 SEHNR and CDR2 FQNEAQ (reference sequence). With V trimmed by 1 base and J by 8 bases, 7 bases remained unmatched. CDR3 size: 15 residues. CDR3 DNA: TGTGCCAGCAGCTTAGGCATAAGCGGGAGTGATGAGCAGTTCTTC. It specifies CASSLGISGSDEQFF.

This clone was seen a few times. The chain uses TRBV6-1 and TRBJ1-6, with D possibly matching TRBD1 (6 bases). Germline V gene sequence: CDR1 MNHNS, CDR2 SASEGT. The CDR3 consists of 16 residues. V shed 4 bases and J shed 7 bases, with 17 bases lying between them. CDR3 in DNA: TGTGCCAGCAGTGGTGACAGGTCGTGGAGGAATTCACCCCTCCACTTT. Its protein product is CASSGDRSWRNSPLHF.

The V and J genes are TRBV27 and TRBJ1-4; TRBD1 agrees at 7 bases. The CDR3 loop spans 14 amino acids. V was pared by 5 bases and J by 8 bases, with 8 bases of the junction left unmatched. In germline, CDR1 is MNHEY, CDR2 SMNVEV (reference sequence). The CDR3 loop is CASSPGGLEEKLFF. CDR3 DNA sequence: TGTGCCAGCAGTCCAGGGGGGTTAGAGGAAAAACTGTTTTTT.

The genes are TRBV29-1 and TRBJ2-1, with TRBD2 identical over 7 bases. V shed 3 bases, J shed 4 bases, and the junction held 9 bases outside the gene matches. The CDR3 is 15 residues long. From germline, CDR1 is SQVTM and CDR2 ANQGSEA. The CDR3 spells CSVEGGASGYNEQFF. As DNA, the CDR3 is TGCAGCGTTGAGGGGGGAGCTAGCGGTTACAATGAGCAGTTCTTC.

The chain combines TRBV7-2 with TRBJ1-2; 9 bases are shared with TRBD1. This CDR3 contains 16 residues. Trimming cost V 4 bases and J 6 bases; bases outside gene matches: 12. CDR1 SGHTA and CDR2 FQGNSA come from the germline V gene. Written as DNA, the CDR3 is TGTGCCAGCAGCTATCTCACAGGGGGCTCTGTCGATGGCTACACCTTC. Protein sequence: CASSYLTGGSVDGYTF. The whole variable domain, filled in from reference TRBV7-2 and TRBJ1-2, reads GAGVSQSPSNKVTEKGKDVELRCDPISGHTALYWYRQSLGQGLEFLIYFQGNSAPDKSGLPSDRFSAERTGGSVSTLTIQRTQQEDSAVYLCASSYLTGGSVDGYTFGSGTRLTVV.

This clone was recorded once. The genes are TRBV25-1 and TRBJ1-2; D is unresolved. This CDR3 has 15 amino acids. Germline CDR1 and CDR2: MGHDK and SYGVNS. Trimming took off 0 bases at V and 6 bases at J, with 14 bases between the two ends. Here the CDR3 DNA reads TGTGCCAGCAGTGAATATCGGGGAGGGAGCGATGGCTACACCTTC. This gives the protein CASSEYRGGSDGYTF.